Below, one T cell receptor beta chain is given with its context. This specimen belongs to a study of blood T cell repertoires in COVID-19. The wider study: Acute-phase and convalescent COVID-19 samples originated in the United States, Italy and Spain. Sources were T cells, B-cell-depleted T cells, or PBMCs; the material itself was cDNA or gDNA.

Authors' data handling: Estimated nucleated cell counts came from reference gene primer amplification. TCRdb's copy holds only in-frame clones and misses some; the assay was immunoSEQ multiplex PCR. Clone size and V and J calls were adopted from that table, with D and trimming inferred from the DNA. The sample contains a few hundred thousand clones, roughly nine tenths of which appear only once. This sequence was found in a man aged 35-49 years with active or convalescent COVID-19. The sample was peripheral blood.

CDR3 region: CASSGSGTGTEAFF. In nucleotides, the CDR3 is TGCGCCAGCAGCGGAAGTGGGACAGGCACTGAAGCTTTCTTT. The chain couples TRBV5-1 to TRBJ1-1; 8 nucleotides agree with TRBD1. The CDR3 totals 14 residues. Trimming removed 4 bases from V and 4 bases from J; junction bases left unmatched: 6. Germline V gene data show CDR1 as SGHRS and CDR2 as YFSETQ.